What follows is one T cell receptor (beta chain) and its context. Its antigen is unidentified. Findings and caveats of the study: Tumor Tregs overlapped most with tumor, then blood, naive CD4+ cells. Larger-cohort validation covered only one TCR beta V-J rearrangement.

Semi-nested PCR with Nested Universal Primer A followed constant-region reverse priming of full-length variable regions. TCRdb re-called the 5' RACE reads through MiXCR, storing one row per CDR3 protein. The sample lists 55,000 or so distinct CDR3 sequences; around 21% were seen once. Germline assignment: CDR1 SGHVS and CDR2 FQNEAQ. CDR3 size: 18 residues. Trimming shortened V by 5 bases and J by 5 bases, and 24 bases separated the two germline ends. Tregs were sorted as CD4+CD25+CD127-/low cells. Sequences were obtained from tumor-infiltrating Tregs sorted from the breast tumor. The receptor's source is a female donor with breast cancer. The chain recombines TRBV7-8 with TRBJ2-2; D is possibly TRBD2 (6 bases). The CDR3 nucleotides read TGTGCCAGCAGCCCACACCGGAGGGGTATTCAAAGGACCGGGGAGCTGTTTTTT. Its translation: CASSPHRRGIQRTGELFF.